Listed below are T cell receptor beta chains from one sample, sequenced in a study of cytomegalovirus exposure and HLA in healthy donors. The method was immunoSEQ multiplex PCR; TCRdb's version includes in-frame clones alone and lacks a portion of them. The table has roughly 78,000 clones, roughly 63% seen once. The sequenced material came from PBMCs. The receptors shown here come from a man aged 30 to 39 in good health and CMV-seropositive. Both conserved end residues are part of each CDR3. The order of the fields is CDR3 protein, V gene, CDR3 length.

CDR3: CIADRDRGHEQYF
V: TRBV29-1
length: 13

CDR3: CASSLEYEQYF
V: TRBV18
length: 11

CDR3: CASSLRSAGTYEQYF
V: TRBV4-1
length: 15

CDR3: CASSPTLAESTDTQYF
V: TRBV7-3
length: 16

CDR3: CASSYYGTGRNEQFF
V: TRBV27
length: 15

CDR3: CAWSAGRNQPQHF
V: TRBV30
length: 13

CDR3: CSVENSFGYGYTF
V: TRBV29-1
length: 13

CDR3: CASSPPQGAGDTQYF
V: TRBV11-3
length: 15

CDR3: CASSLDFGGQETQYF
V: TRBV11-3
length: 15

CDR3: CASSLSGAKGEQYF
V: TRBV7-8
length: 14

CDR3: CASRGQRDQPQHF
V: TRBV2
length: 13

CDR3: CASSSATGGTETQYF
V: TRBV11-3
length: 15

CDR3: CASKSQAVSTDTQYF
V: TRBV19
length: 15

CDR3: CASSPPAGVGYTF
V: TRBV18
length: 13

CDR3: CASSLGGQGIKFQETQYF
V: TRBV7-9
length: 18

CDR3: CASSQNTGASSYNSPLHF
V: TRBV4-2
length: 18

CDR3: CASTQGGKSTDTQYF
V: TRBV7-3
length: 15

CDR3: CATSRVQVGTDTQYF
V: TRBV15
length: 15

CDR3: CASSQDHLAGGPDTQYF
V: TRBV4-2
length: 17

CDR3: CASSPLTGDLHYEQYF
V: TRBV28
length: 16

CDR3: CASSPRTGEWREAYNEQFF
V: TRBV7-8
length: 19

CDR3: CAISESSGFDTGELFF
V: TRBV10-3
length: 16

CDR3: CASSFDFGGSSGNTIYF
V: TRBV28
length: 17

CDR3: CASMGGQGGEQYF
V: TRBV2
length: 13

CDR3: CASSRKGNNSPLHF
V: TRBV11-2
length: 14

CDR3: CSVTQTSSYEQYF
V: TRBV29-1
length: 13

CDR3: CASSLAADYEQYF
V: TRBV5-6
length: 13

CDR3: CASAGTGGNSPLHF
V: TRBV19
length: 14

CDR3: CASRDRDRGSYEQYF
V: TRBV6-5
length: 15

CDR3: CASSPHRFGVLNGNNGQFF
V: TRBV7-7
length: 19

CDR3: CVSSYNGLARSYEQYF
V: TRBV6-5
length: 16

CDR3: CASCPGGRNTEAFF
V: TRBV28
length: 14

CDR3: CASSLVQETQYF
V: TRBV7-2
length: 12

CDR3: CASSRQKQETQYF
V: TRBV19
length: 13

CDR3: CASSPADRTPKHRPIPYEQYF
V: TRBV5-1
length: 21

CDR3: CASSPGQESYEQYF
V: TRBV9
length: 14

CDR3: CASSFRLGVNFEQYF
V: TRBV7-9
length: 15

CDR3: CASSRIGREKLFF
V: TRBV6-5
length: 13

CDR3: CASIRHDYNEQFF
V: TRBV28
length: 13

CDR3: CASSLSGVLGQETQYF
V: TRBV28
length: 16

CDR3: CASSRGAGGTDTQYF
V: TRBV11-2
length: 15

CDR3: CASSLLGAGETQYF
V: TRBV27
length: 14

CDR3: CASRSFGSYEQYF
V: TRBV6-6
length: 13

CDR3: CASSLDSAEAFF
V: TRBV5-1
length: 12

CDR3: CASSLEASGRFGGELFF
V: TRBV5-1
length: 17

CDR3: CAITAGKGGELFF
V: TRBV10-3
length: 13

CDR3: CASSPPPSGGAQETQYF
V: TRBV5-4
length: 17

CDR3: CASSLSRDRGHSPLHF
V: TRBV9
length: 16

CDR3: CASSQNIIYGYTF
V: TRBV4-1
length: 13

CDR3: CASSSFDRALGGYTF
V: TRBV28
length: 15

CDR3: CASSYTGMNTEAFF
V: TRBV2
length: 14

CDR3: CASSPLDSTNTEAFF
V: TRBV18
length: 15

CDR3: CASKTGGGYEQYF
V: TRBV6-6
length: 13

CDR3: CASSQDFGGKYNEQFF
V: TRBV4-3
length: 16

CDR3: CASSLRGTSGSYEQYF
V: TRBV7-2
length: 16